This TCR beta chain is from a study of cytomegalovirus exposure and HLA in healthy donors. Measured with immunoSEQ multiplex PCR; TCRdb has only the in-frame clones, and not every one. The sample yields roughly 75,000 clones, roughly 80% seen once. This CDR3 spans 13 amino acids. Deletions cut 7 bases from V and 7 bases from J, with 14 bases between. Germline V lookup: CDR1 MDHEN, CDR2 SYDVKM. This clone was recorded once. Sequencing was done on a sample of PBMCs. V gene TRBV28 combines with J gene TRBJ1-5; D is ambiguous. The clonotype comes from a man younger than 40 in good health and CMV-seronegative. This CDR3 reads CASTRMRGQPQHF. DNA for the CDR3: TGTGCCAGCACCCGAATGCGAGGGCAGCCCCAGCATTTT.